A single sample is the source of the 32 T cell receptor beta chains below, sequenced in a study of cytotoxic CD8 clonotypes in ibrutinib-treated CLL. The method was immunoSEQ multiplex PCR; TCRdb's version includes in-frame clones alone and lacks a portion of them. The sample has about 140,000 clones; approximately 80% are singletons. The sample was PBMCs, taken after 36 months of ibrutinib treatment. The receptor source for this set is a human donor with chronic lymphocytic leukemia.

The V call is TRBV25-1, the J call TRBJ1-1; no reliable D call. From germline, CDR1 is MGHDK and CDR2 SYGVNS. The CDR3 has 14 amino acids. V was pared by 7 bases and J by 6 bases, with 18 bases between. The CDR3 bases are TGTGCCAGCACCCCCGAGGGCCGGAGCTCTGAAGCTTTCTTT. Its translation is CASTPEGRSSEAFF. The full variable domain, rest sourced from reference TRBV25-1 and TRBJ1-1, is EADIYQTPRYLVIGTGKKITLECSQTMGHDKMYWYQQDPGMELHLIHYSYGVNSTEKGDLSSESTVSRIRTEHFPLTLESARPSHTSQYLCASTPEGRSSEAFFGQGTRLTVV.

This sequence joins TRBV6-6 and TRBJ2-7; 12 bases map to TRBD2. V lost 10 bases, J lost 5 bases, and 15 bases stayed unmatched. CDR1 is MNHNY, CDR2 SVGAGI, per germline (reference sequence). The CDR3 sequence is 16 residues long. Here the CDR3 DNA reads TGTGCCATCGGCCGCCGACTAGCGGGAGTTACCGACGAGCAGTACTTC. Protein: CAIGRRLAGVTDEQYF.

V and J are TRBV11-2 and TRBJ1-1; D not certain. Per germline, CDR1 SGHAT and CDR2 FQNNGV. V was cut by 4 bases and J by 5 bases, with 8 bases left in between. This CDR3 spans 12 amino acids. The CDR3 spells CASSSTGTEAFF. In DNA, the CDR3 is TGTGCCAGCAGCTCTACCGGGACTGAAGCTTTCTTT.

The genes are TRBV15 and TRBJ2-3; D not resolved. V was shortened by 3 bases and J by 4 bases, with 14 bases between the two germline ends. The length of the CDR3 is 15 residues. The V gene's germline CDR1 is LNHNV and CDR2 YYDKDF (reference sequence). CDR3 in DNA: TGTGCCACCAGCAGGGACCCCAGGAGCCCAGATACGCAGTATTTT. This codes for CATSRDPRSPDTQYF.

Turning to this clone: A junction end diverges from the germline sequence, so it may reflect a read error. The chain combines TRBV3-1 (or the pseudogene TRBV3-2) with TRBJ2-7, with TRBD1 matching over 7 bases. This CDR3 comprises 9 residues. CDR1 and CDR2 (germline): LGHDT, YNNKEL (reference sequence). CDR3 region: CASSGQENF. In DNA form, the CDR3 reads TGTGCCAGCAGCGGACAGGAAAACTTC.

The gene calls are TRBV11-2 and TRBJ2-7, with unresolved D. The CDR3 spans 19 residues. In germline, CDR1 is SGHAT, CDR2 FQNNGV. V lost 2 bases and J lost 3, with 26 bases in between. CDR3 DNA sequence: TGTGCCAGCAGCTTAAGTGGTTGGCCAACCACCAATTGGGACTACGAGCAGTACTTC. It translates to CASSLSGWPTTNWDYEQYF.

This clone was recorded at least ten times. The V call is TRBV2, the J call TRBJ2-7, with no clear D. CDR1 and CDR2 (germline): SNHLY, FYNNEI. V lost 4 bases to trimming and J lost 5 bases, with 6 bases between them. The CDR3 contains 11 residues. CDR3 nucleotide sequence: TGTGCCAGCAGTGTTAAGGACGAGCAGTACTTC. Protein: CASSVKDEQYF.

V usage is TRBV18 and J usage is TRBJ1-5, with 7 bases identical to TRBD1. V shed 3 bases, J shed 5 bases, and the junction held 4 bases outside the gene matches. The CDR3 length is 14 residues. CDR1 is KGHSH and CDR2 is LQKENI in the germline V gene. The CDR3 is CASSPTGADQPQHF. The CDR3 nucleotides are TGTGCCAGCTCACCCACAGGGGCGGATCAGCCCCAGCATTTT.

The CDR3 loop reads CASSIYLLEGNEQFF. As DNA, the CDR3 is TGTGCCAGCAGCATCTACTTACTAGAAGGCAATGAGCAGTTCTTC. J is TRBJ2-1 and V is TRBV5-5; possibly TRBD2 for D (5 bases). The CDR3 runs 15 residues. V gave up 4 bases and J gave up 6 bases, with 17 bases separating them. Germline CDR1 is SGHKS and CDR2 is YYEKEE (reference sequence).

CDR3 amino acids: CASSSAGHHTDTQYF. CDR3 coding DNA: TGCGCCAGCAGCAGCGCGGGCCACCACACAGATACGCAGTATTTT. This rearrangement joins TRBV5-1 to TRBJ2-3, with D perhaps TRBD2 (5 bases). Germline V gene data show CDR1 as SGHRS and CDR2 as YFSETQ. V was shortened by 4 bases and J by 2 bases, with 14 bases between the two germline ends. The CDR3 sequence is 15 residues long.

The gene calls are TRBV7-9 and TRBJ1-1, with no clear D. CDR1 SEHNR and CDR2 FQNEAQ come from the germline V gene (reference sequence). The CDR3 is 13 amino acids. Trimming pared 5 bases from V and 6 bases from J, leaving 13 bases between. The CDR3 DNA reads as TGTGCCAGCAGCCCTGGGCGGGAGTCTGAAGCTTTCTTT. Amino acids: CASSPGRESEAFF.

CDR3 bases: TGTGCCAGTAGTTCCCGGGGCACGGGATACGAGCAGTACTTC. Translated, it gives CASSSRGTGYEQYF. The V gene is TRBV19, the J gene TRBJ2-7; the D gene could be TRBD1 or TRBD2 (5 bases each). Germline V CDR1 and CDR2: LNHDA, SQIVND (reference sequence). V was clipped by 5 bases and J by 4 bases, with 15 bases between them. The CDR3 spans 14 residues.

This clone has only a few counts. V usage is TRBV27 and J usage is TRBJ1-5, with D unclear. This CDR3 has 13 amino acids. Germline V CDR1 and CDR2: MNHEY, SMNVEV (reference sequence). V lost 3 bases and J 7 bases, leaving 10 bases between the germline ends. CDR3 loop: CASSLRVTQPQHF. CDR3 coding DNA: TGTGCCAGCAGTTTGCGGGTCACGCAGCCCCAGCATTTT.

V usage is TRBV5-1 and J usage is TRBJ2-7; D possibly corresponds to TRBD1 (5 bases). Per the germline V gene, CDR1 is SGHRS and CDR2 is YFSETQ. CDR3 size: 14 residues. V gave up 6 bases and J gave up 2 bases, with 15 bases separating them. CDR3 DNA sequence: TGCGCCAGCACCAACCGGACACCTGCCTACGAGCAGTACTTC. Translation: CASTNRTPAYEQYF. Full variable domain (rest looked up from reference TRBV5-1 and TRBJ2-7): KAGVTQTPRYLIKTRGQQVTLSCSPISGHRSVSWYQQTPGQGLQFLFEYFSETQRNKGNFPGRFSGRQFSNSRSEMNVSTLELGDSALYLCASTNRTPAYEQYFGPGTRLTVT.

The chain couples TRBV5-1 to TRBJ2-2; 12 nucleotides align to TRBD2. CDR3 length: 16 residues. With 4 bases clipped from V and 1 base from J, the junction kept 2 bases outside the gene matches. Germline V gene data show CDR1 as SGHRS and CDR2 as YFSETQ. CDR3 nucleotides: TGCGCCAGCAGCCAACTAGCGGGAGGGAACACCGGGGAGCTGTTTTTT. Amino acid sequence: CASSQLAGGNTGELFF.

V is TRBV4-2 and J is TRBJ2-5; D not resolved. CDR3 length: 13 residues. The V end lost 0 bases, the J end lost 3 bases, and 5 bases lay between the germline ends. Germline V CDR1 and CDR2: LGHNA, YNFKEQ. The CDR3 DNA is TGTGCCAGCAGCCAAGATTCGAAAGAGACCCAGTACTTC. Translating it yields CASSQDSKETQYF.

The gene calls are TRBV7-2 and TRBJ2-3; 8 positions agree with TRBD2. This CDR3 is 16 amino acids long. From germline, CDR1 is SGHTA and CDR2 FQGNSA. J gave up 5 bases and V 5 bases, and 12 bases lay outside the gene matches. The CDR3: CASSRRGRGAGDTQYF. CDR3 coding DNA: TGTGCCAGCAGCCGCCGGGGGCGGGGGGCCGGAGATACGCAGTATTTT.

The table lists this clone with a few counts. This chain links TRBV18 with TRBJ1-2; TRBD1 is a possible D gene (5 bases). Trimming cost V 0 bases and J 7 bases, with 9 bases left between them. The CDR3 has 13 amino acids. Germline values: CDR1 KGHSH, CDR2 LQKENI. CDR3 in DNA: TGTGCCAGCTCACCACCGGGGGTGTTTGGCTACACCTTC. Encoded protein: CASSPPGVFGYTF.

This chain links TRBV6-5 with TRBJ2-7, with 11 bases lining up with TRBD1. The V segment lost 6 bases and the J segment 3 bases; nucleotides outside the gene matches: 7. CDR1 and CDR2 from the germline V gene are MNHEY and SVGAGI. The CDR3 loop spans 15 amino acids. CDR3 protein: CASSRAGTGGYEQYF. For the CDR3, the DNA is TGTGCCAGCAGCCGGGCCGGGACAGGGGGCTACGAGCAGTACTTC.

This chain joins TRBV14 and TRBJ2-7; weak D call: TRBD2 (5 bases). CDR1 is SGHDN, CDR2 FVKESK, per germline. The CDR3 runs to 13 residues. Trimming left V 4 bases short and J 7 bases short, with 14 bases between. DNA of the CDR3: TGTGCCAGCAGCCCCCAAGCGAGAGGGGAGCAGTACTTC. As protein: CASSPQARGEQYF.

The rearrangement joins TRBV5-1 to TRBJ2-3; TRBD1 aligns across 7 bases. In germline, CDR1 is SGHRS, CDR2 YFSETQ. V shed 4 bases and J 4 bases; nucleotides not matched to a gene: 9. The CDR3 spans 15 residues. The CDR3 bases are TGCGCCAGCAGCCCGGTTCACAGGGGCTCAGATACGCAGTATTTT. It translates to CASSPVHRGSDTQYF. Full variable domain (rest looked up from reference TRBV5-1 and TRBJ2-3): KAGVTQTPRYLIKTRGQQVTLSCSPISGHRSVSWYQQTPGQGLQFLFEYFSETQRNKGNFPGRFSGRQFSNSRSEMNVSTLELGDSALYLCASSPVHRGSDTQYFGPGTRLTVL.

The chain uses TRBV4-2 and TRBJ1-2; TRBD1 might be the D (5 bases). CDR1 is LGHNA and CDR2 is YNFKEQ in the germline V gene. The CDR3 sequence is 15 residues long. V lost 4 bases to trimming and J lost 4 bases, with 16 bases between them. CDR3: CASSPWDSGPYGYTF. The CDR3 DNA is TGTGCCAGCAGCCCATGGGACTCGGGCCCCTATGGCTACACCTTC.

The chain combines TRBV5-1 with TRBJ2-5; 9 nucleotides agree with TRBD2. The V gene's germline CDR1 is SGHRS and CDR2 YFSETQ. V lost 4 bases, J lost 5 bases, and 9 bases stayed unmatched. The CDR3 covers 15 residues. Here the CDR3 DNA reads TGCGCCAGCAGCGGCGGTAGCGGGAGAGGTGAGACCCAGTACTTC. Its protein product is CASSGGSGRGETQYF.

J is TRBJ1-5 and V is TRBV18; no clear D. V was cut by 2 bases and J by 0 bases, with 5 bases left in between. Germline assignment: CDR1 KGHSH and CDR2 LQKENI. There are 14 residues in the CDR3. The CDR3 nucleotides are TGTGCCAGCTCACCAGACGATAGCAATCAGCCCCAGCATTTT. Translating it yields CASSPDDSNQPQHF.

V and J are TRBV6-5 and TRBJ2-4, with TRBD1 matching over 9 bases. Germline assignment: CDR1 MNHEY and CDR2 SVGAGI. The CDR3 spans 14 residues. V was clipped by 5 bases and J by 4 bases; unmatched bases: 3. The CDR3 nucleotides are TGTGCCAGCAGTCGAGGACAGGGGAAAAACATTCAGTACTTC. Translated, it gives CASSRGQGKNIQYF.

This rearrangement joins TRBV18 to TRBJ2-1; possibly TRBD1 for D (6 bases). CDR3 length equals 13 residues. Trimming took off 0 bases at V and 8 bases at J, with 8 bases between the two ends. CDR1 is KGHSH and CDR2 is LQKENI in the germline V gene. In DNA form, the CDR3 reads TGTGCCAGCTCACCACCCAGGGGTCATGAGCAGTTCTTC. Its protein is CASSPPRGHEQFF.

The J gene is TRBJ2-1, the V gene TRBV18; D is unresolved. V lost 2 bases and J 8 bases, leaving 13 bases between the germline ends. Germline V gene lookup returns CDR1 KGHSH and CDR2 LQKENI. The CDR3 covers 14 residues. The CDR3 region has the DNA TGTGCCAGCTCACCATGGCAAGCAAGCGATGAGCAGTTCTTC. Its protein product is CASSPWQASDEQFF.

J is TRBJ2-3 and V is TRBV2; D not resolved. The CDR3 length is 13 residues. The V end lost 7 bases, the J end lost 2 bases, and 10 bases lay between the germline ends. Germline-derived CDR1 and CDR2 are SNHLY and FYNNEI. The CDR3 protein is CASKSRFTDTQYF. The CDR3 nucleotides read TGTGCCAGCAAATCACGTTTCACAGATACGCAGTATTTT.

This chain links TRBV14 with TRBJ2-3, with a tentative D call TRBD2 (5 bases). Trimming shortened V by 8 bases and J by 4 bases, and 16 bases separated the two germline ends. The CDR3 spans 14 residues. Germline CDR1 reads SGHDN; CDR2 reads FVKESK. This CDR3 reads CASSQSGFADTQYF. DNA for the CDR3: TGTGCCAGCTCCCAGTCGGGGTTTGCAGATACGCAGTATTTT. The full variable domain, its missing parts supplied by reference TRBV14 and TRBJ2-3, is EAGVTQFPSHSVIEKGQTVTLRCDPISGHDNLYWYRRVMGKEIKFLLHFVKESKQDESGMPNNRFLAERTGGTYSTLKVQPAELEDSGVYFCASSQSGFADTQYFGPGTRLTVL.

This chain links TRBV30 with TRBJ2-3; TRBD2 matches at 8 bases. The CDR3 consists of 14 residues. Germline CDR1 is GTSNPN and CDR2 is SVGIG (reference sequence). Trimming removed 3 bases from V and 3 bases from J; junction bases left unmatched: 5. As DNA, the CDR3 is TGTGCCTGGAGCGCACTAGCGGTGACAGATACGCAGTATTTT. Translating it yields CAWSALAVTDTQYF.

The gene calls are TRBV19 and TRBJ2-3; D unclear. The CDR3 consists of 12 residues. Trimming removed 4 bases at V and 11 bases at J, with 13 bases between. CDR1 is LNHDA and CDR2 is SQIVND in the germline V gene (reference sequence). For the CDR3, the DNA is TGTGCCAGTAGTAGTCCGTGGCCGGGGCAGTATTTT. Translated: CASSSPWPGQYF.

V is TRBV27 and J is TRBJ2-5; D is unclear. Germline CDR1 MNHEY, CDR2 SMNVEV (reference sequence). CDR3 size: 13 residues. V dropped 2 bases and J dropped 1 base, with 5 bases sitting between them. DNA of the CDR3: TGTGCCAGCAGTTTACAGACCCAAGAGACCCAGTACTTC. This codes for CASSLQTQETQYF.